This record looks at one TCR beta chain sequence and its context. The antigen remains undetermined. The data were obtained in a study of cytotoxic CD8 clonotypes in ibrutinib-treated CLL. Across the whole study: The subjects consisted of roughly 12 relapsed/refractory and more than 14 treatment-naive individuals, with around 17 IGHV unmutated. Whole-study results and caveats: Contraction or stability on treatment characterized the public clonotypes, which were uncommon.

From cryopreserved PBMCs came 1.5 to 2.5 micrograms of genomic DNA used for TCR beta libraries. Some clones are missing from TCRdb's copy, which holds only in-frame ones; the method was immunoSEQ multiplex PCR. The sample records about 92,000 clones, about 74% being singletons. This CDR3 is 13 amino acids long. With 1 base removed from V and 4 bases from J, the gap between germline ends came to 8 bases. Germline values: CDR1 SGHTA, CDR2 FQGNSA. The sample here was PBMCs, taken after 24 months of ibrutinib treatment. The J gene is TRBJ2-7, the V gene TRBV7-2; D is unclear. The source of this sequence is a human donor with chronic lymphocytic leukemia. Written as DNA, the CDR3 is TGTGCCAGCAGCTTAGGTGAGGTTTACGAGCAGTACTTC. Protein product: CASSLGEVYEQYF.